What follows is one T cell receptor beta chain and its context. Its antigen is as yet unknown. The data were obtained in a study of T cells in narcolepsy. This CDR3 has 16 amino acids. Trimming left V 1 base short and J 5 bases short, with 15 bases between. Germline CDR1 reads LGHNT; CDR2 reads FRNRAP. TCRdb's table, derived via immunoSEQ multiplex PCR, lists solely in-frame clones and lacks some. The profile shows 20,000 to 30,000 clones, around 84% of them singletons. Study results and limitations: Blood of same and different patients, but not healthy controls, reportedly held recurring autoreactive clonotypes. HCRT-specific and TRIB2-specific autoreactive clonotypes appeared among same-patient CSF and blood CD4+ clonotypes. No autoreactive T cell clone sequences appeared in some memory CD4+ repertoires.

The receptor comes from a human donor in good health. Sequencing was done on a sample of memory (CD45RA-) CD4+ T cells from blood. The chain has TRBV12-5 and TRBJ2-1; D possibly corresponds to TRBD2 (6 bases). The CDR3 sequence: CASGLGQGGTHNEQFF. CDR3 coding DNA: TGTGCTAGTGGTTTGGGCCAGGGCGGGACGCACAATGAGCAGTTCTTC.